The 2 T cell receptor beta chains below all came from one sample that was sequenced in a study of monozygotic twins with inflammatory bowel disease (dated by TCRdb to between 2019 and 2020). The library was produced with 5' RACE. Sequencing was carried out with an Illumina HiSeq 2500. TCRdb reprocessed the reads, so every CDR3 protein sequence counts as one entry and DNA is not shown. This sample's clone table shows around 450,000 distinct CDR3 sequences. About 2.4% of the sample is held by the ten biggest clonotypes. Sequencing was done on a sample of blood. These receptors were obtained from a human donor with ulcerative colitis or Crohn's disease, or a healthy co-twin of an affected twin (not recorded which).

The rearrangement links TRBV6-5 to TRBJ1-3. The CDR3 runs to 12 residues. In germline, CDR1 is MNHEY, CDR2 SVGAGI. The CDR3 sequence is CASMGPGNTIYF.

The chain employs TRBV20-1 and TRBJ2-3; TCRdb designates TRBD2, a call that cannot be tested without DNA. CDR3 length equals 17 residues. Germline V CDR1 and CDR2: DFQATT, SNEGSKA (reference sequence). CDR3 amino acids: CSARVRAVTSGTDTQYF.